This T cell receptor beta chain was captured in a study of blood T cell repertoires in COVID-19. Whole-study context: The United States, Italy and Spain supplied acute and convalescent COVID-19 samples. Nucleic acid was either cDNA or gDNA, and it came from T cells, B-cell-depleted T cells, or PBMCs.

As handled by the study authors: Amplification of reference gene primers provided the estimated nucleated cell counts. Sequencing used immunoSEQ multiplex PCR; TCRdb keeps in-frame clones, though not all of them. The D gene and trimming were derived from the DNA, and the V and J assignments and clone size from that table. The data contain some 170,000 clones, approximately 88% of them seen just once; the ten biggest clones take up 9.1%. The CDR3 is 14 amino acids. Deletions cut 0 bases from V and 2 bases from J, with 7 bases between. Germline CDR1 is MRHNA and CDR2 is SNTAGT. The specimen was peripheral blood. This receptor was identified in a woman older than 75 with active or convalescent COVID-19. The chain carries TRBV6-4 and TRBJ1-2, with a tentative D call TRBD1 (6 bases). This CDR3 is CASSDSDSNYGYTF. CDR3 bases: TGTGCCAGCAGTGACTCGGACAGCAACTATGGCTACACCTTC.